The rows below give T cell receptor beta chains drawn from one sample of a study of blood T cell repertoires in COVID-19. Clones were read by immunoSEQ multiplex PCR, and TCRdb kept only the in-frame ones, dropping some. This repertoire shows roughly 200,000 clones, about nine tenths found once; its top ten account for approximately 0.5%. The material sequenced was peripheral blood. These receptors were obtained from a man in his fifties or sixties with acute or convalescent COVID-19. Both conserved end residues are part of each CDR3. Fields, in order: J gene, CDR3 length, clone size, V gene, D gene, CDR3 protein, CDR3 DNA. The D gene is left open where the match is weak. The size field is filled for only some rows; it gives once, few, many or a size class.

j_call: TRBJ1-4; cdr3_length: 13; clone_size: NA; v_call: TRBV30; d_call: NA; cdr3_aa: CAWRPEENEKLFF; cdr3_nt: TGTGCCTGGCGACCAGAGGAGAATGAAAAACTGTTTTTT
j_call: TRBJ2-7; cdr3_length: 13; clone_size: few; v_call: TRBV28; d_call: NA; cdr3_aa: CASSLGEGYEQYF; cdr3_nt: TGTGCCAGCAGTCTAGGGGAAGGGTACGAGCAGTACTTC
j_call: TRBJ1-2; cdr3_length: 14; clone_size: NA; v_call: TRBV2; d_call: NA; cdr3_aa: CASRNSGTGLGYTF; cdr3_nt: TGTGCCAGCAGAAATAGCGGGACGGGTCTGGGCTACACCTTC
j_call: TRBJ1-5; cdr3_length: 13; clone_size: NA; v_call: TRBV7-9; d_call: TRBD1; cdr3_aa: CASRTGHNQPQHF; cdr3_nt: TGTGCCAGCAGGACAGGGCACAATCAGCCCCAGCATTTT
j_call: TRBJ1-5; cdr3_length: 16; clone_size: NA; v_call: TRBV28; d_call: NA; cdr3_aa: CATSRRSQRGNQPQHF; cdr3_nt: TGTGCCACCAGCAGGCGGAGCCAGAGGGGCAATCAGCCCCAGCATTTT
j_call: TRBJ1-5; cdr3_length: 15; clone_size: NA; v_call: TRBV2; d_call: TRBD1; cdr3_aa: CASSAETGGNQPQHF; cdr3_nt: TGTGCCAGCAGTGCTGAGACAGGGGGTAACCAGCCCCAGCATTTT
j_call: TRBJ2-3; cdr3_length: 16; clone_size: NA; v_call: TRBV29-1; d_call: TRBD2; cdr3_aa: CSVEVSPGGVTDTQYF; cdr3_nt: TGCAGCGTTGAGGTTTCGCCGGGGGGTGTCACAGATACGCAGTATTTT
j_call: TRBJ1-4; cdr3_length: 13; clone_size: once; v_call: TRBV12-3/TRBV12-4; d_call: TRBD1; cdr3_aa: CASSFQQGEKLFF; cdr3_nt: TGTGCCAGCAGTTTTCAACAGGGGGAAAAACTGTTTTTT
j_call: TRBJ2-2; cdr3_length: 16; clone_size: NA; v_call: TRBV6-2/TRBV6-3; d_call: NA; cdr3_aa: CASSYPRTANTGELFF; cdr3_nt: TGTGCCAGCAGTTACCCTCGGACAGCGAACACCGGGGAGCTGTTTTTT
j_call: TRBJ1-1; cdr3_length: 15; clone_size: NA; v_call: TRBV18; d_call: NA; cdr3_aa: CASSPTVPGKSEAFF; cdr3_nt: TGTGCCAGCTCACCAACAGTTCCGGGGAAAAGTGAAGCTTTCTTT
j_call: TRBJ2-2; cdr3_length: 17; clone_size: NA; v_call: TRBV28; d_call: TRBD1; cdr3_aa: CASSEWMMRQGTGELFF; cdr3_nt: TGTGCCAGCAGTGAATGGATGATGCGACAGGGCACCGGGGAGCTGTTTTTT
j_call: TRBJ1-2; cdr3_length: 16; clone_size: few; v_call: TRBV4-1; d_call: NA; cdr3_aa: CASSQPGPLEGEGYTF; cdr3_nt: TGCGCCAGCAGCCAACCGGGACCCCTGGAGGGCGAGGGCTACACCTTC
j_call: TRBJ2-3; cdr3_length: 14; clone_size: NA; v_call: TRBV2; d_call: TRBD2; cdr3_aa: CASSPPSGTDTQYF; cdr3_nt: TGTGCCAGCAGTCCTCCAAGCGGGACCGATACGCAGTATTTT
j_call: TRBJ1-1; cdr3_length: 15; clone_size: NA; v_call: TRBV6-2/TRBV6-3; d_call: NA; cdr3_aa: CASSYSPYGITEAFF; cdr3_nt: TGTGCCAGCAGTTACTCCCCTTATGGCATTACTGAAGCTTTCTTT
j_call: TRBJ2-3; cdr3_length: 17; clone_size: NA; v_call: TRBV3-1/TRBV3-2; d_call: NA; cdr3_aa: CASSQVASSTRTDTQYF; cdr3_nt: TGTGCCAGCAGCCAAGTGGCTAGCTCTACCCGCACAGATACGCAGTATTTT
j_call: TRBJ1-3; cdr3_length: 15; clone_size: once; v_call: TRBV10-3; d_call: NA; cdr3_aa: CAISAPQGRENTIYF; cdr3_nt: TGTGCCATCAGTGCGCCACAGGGCCGGGAAAACACCATATATTTT
j_call: TRBJ1-3; cdr3_length: 14; clone_size: NA; v_call: TRBV28; d_call: NA; cdr3_aa: CASSSDGVGNTIYF; cdr3_nt: TGTGCCAGCAGTTCAGACGGGGTTGGAAACACCATATATTTT
j_call: TRBJ2-1; cdr3_length: 15; clone_size: NA; v_call: TRBV7-2; d_call: TRBD1; cdr3_aa: CASSSGTGGVDEQFF; cdr3_nt: TGTGCCAGCAGCTCCGGGACAGGGGGCGTCGATGAGCAGTTCTTC
j_call: TRBJ1-1; cdr3_length: 16; clone_size: NA; v_call: TRBV5-1; d_call: TRBD1; cdr3_aa: CASSLMGRGQGTEAFF; cdr3_nt: TGCGCCAGCAGCTTGATGGGCAGGGGGCAGGGAACTGAAGCTTTCTTT
j_call: TRBJ2-1; cdr3_length: 13; clone_size: NA; v_call: TRBV24-1; d_call: TRBD2; cdr3_aa: CATSSGEAWEQFF; cdr3_nt: TGTGCCACTTCTAGCGGGGAGGCATGGGAGCAGTTCTTC
j_call: TRBJ2-3; cdr3_length: 14; clone_size: NA; v_call: TRBV10-2; d_call: TRBD2; cdr3_aa: CASSLSGRLDTQYF; cdr3_nt: TGCGCCAGCAGTCTTAGCGGGAGGCTGGATACGCAGTATTTT
j_call: TRBJ2-7; cdr3_length: 13; clone_size: NA; v_call: TRBV19; d_call: NA; cdr3_aa: CASSMQVLSEQYF; cdr3_nt: TGTGCCAGTAGTATGCAGGTGTTGAGCGAGCAGTACTTC
j_call: TRBJ2-3; cdr3_length: 17; clone_size: NA; v_call: TRBV7-3; d_call: NA; cdr3_aa: CASSSLTGAENADTQYF; cdr3_nt: TGTGCCAGCAGCTCCCTAACGGGAGCGGAGAACGCAGATACGCAGTATTTT
j_call: TRBJ2-1; cdr3_length: 18; clone_size: few; v_call: TRBV4-1; d_call: TRBD2; cdr3_aa: CASSPGRLAGALGNEQFF; cdr3_nt: TGCGCCAGCAGCCCAGGGAGACTAGCGGGGGCATTAGGAAATGAGCAGTTCTTC
j_call: TRBJ1-1; cdr3_length: 15; clone_size: NA; v_call: TRBV19; d_call: TRBD1; cdr3_aa: CASKETIRGTVEAFF; cdr3_nt: TGTGCCAGTAAAGAGACTATAAGAGGGACAGTGGAAGCTTTCTTT
j_call: TRBJ1-5; cdr3_length: 12; clone_size: NA; v_call: TRBV28; d_call: NA; cdr3_aa: CASTMTDQPQHF; cdr3_nt: TGTGCCAGCACCATGACAGATCAGCCCCAGCATTTT
j_call: TRBJ2-3; cdr3_length: 15; clone_size: NA; v_call: TRBV18; d_call: TRBD1; cdr3_aa: CASSPRTGVTDTQYF; cdr3_nt: TGTGCCAGCTCACCACGGACAGGGGTCACAGATACGCAGTATTTT
j_call: TRBJ2-5; cdr3_length: 14; clone_size: NA; v_call: TRBV30; d_call: TRBD2; cdr3_aa: CAWSWTSGGLQPYF; cdr3_nt: TGTGCCTGGAGTTGGACTAGCGGGGGGCTCCAACCGTACTTC
j_call: TRBJ1-6; cdr3_length: 17; clone_size: NA; v_call: TRBV4-1; d_call: NA; cdr3_aa: CASSPQGKSSYNSPLHF; cdr3_nt: TGCGCCAGCAGCCCTCAGGGGAAGAGCTCCTATAATTCACCCCTCCACTTT
j_call: TRBJ2-1; cdr3_length: 15; clone_size: NA; v_call: TRBV28; d_call: TRBD2; cdr3_aa: CASSLYVGGPNEQFF; cdr3_nt: TGTGCCAGCAGTTTATACGTGGGAGGGCCCAATGAGCAGTTCTTC
j_call: TRBJ1-2; cdr3_length: 15; clone_size: NA; v_call: TRBV6-6; d_call: NA; cdr3_aa: CASRVRVWPNYGYTF; cdr3_nt: TGTGCCAGCCGGGTCAGGGTTTGGCCTAACTATGGCTACACCTTC
j_call: TRBJ2-7; cdr3_length: 11; clone_size: once; v_call: TRBV7-9; d_call: NA; cdr3_aa: CASSPDYEQYF; cdr3_nt: TGTGCCAGCAGCCCAGACTACGAGCAGTACTTC
j_call: TRBJ1-4; cdr3_length: 15; clone_size: NA; v_call: TRBV27; d_call: TRBD1; cdr3_aa: CASSLGTAYNEKLFF; cdr3_nt: TGTGCCAGCAGTTTAGGGACAGCTTATAATGAAAAACTGTTTTTT
j_call: TRBJ1-4; cdr3_length: 18; clone_size: NA; v_call: TRBV19; d_call: NA; cdr3_aa: CASSIDRGDGYTNEKLFF; cdr3_nt: TGTGCCAGTAGTATAGATCGGGGGGACGGATACACTAATGAAAAACTGTTTTTT
j_call: TRBJ1-4; cdr3_length: 15; clone_size: NA; v_call: TRBV10-3; d_call: NA; cdr3_aa: CAISESNQGRVKLFF; cdr3_nt: TGTGCCATCAGTGAGTCGAATCAGGGGCGGGTGAAACTGTTTTTT
j_call: TRBJ1-5; cdr3_length: 13; clone_size: NA; v_call: TRBV27; d_call: NA; cdr3_aa: CASRGYSNQPQHF; cdr3_nt: TGTGCCAGCCGGGGTTATAGCAATCAGCCCCAGCATTTT
j_call: TRBJ1-1; cdr3_length: 14; clone_size: NA; v_call: TRBV5-1; d_call: NA; cdr3_aa: CASSLANRGTEAFF; cdr3_nt: TGCGCCAGCAGCTTGGCCAATCGGGGCACTGAAGCTTTCTTT
j_call: TRBJ1-2; cdr3_length: 13; clone_size: NA; v_call: TRBV11-2; d_call: NA; cdr3_aa: CASSQGQNYGYTF; cdr3_nt: TGTGCCAGCAGCCAAGGACAGAACTATGGCTACACCTTC
j_call: TRBJ1-5; cdr3_length: 17; clone_size: NA; v_call: TRBV3-1/TRBV3-2; d_call: TRBD1; cdr3_aa: CASSQGPTGASNQPQHF; cdr3_nt: TGTGCCAGCAGCCAAGGACCGACAGGGGCGAGCAATCAGCCCCAGCATTTT
j_call: TRBJ2-5; cdr3_length: 18; clone_size: NA; v_call: TRBV24-1; d_call: TRBD2; cdr3_aa: CATSDNPFGTSGRETQYF; cdr3_nt: TGTGCCACCAGTGACAACCCCTTCGGGACTAGCGGGAGAGAGACCCAGTACTTC
j_call: TRBJ1-4; cdr3_length: 19; clone_size: NA; v_call: TRBV4-2; d_call: NA; cdr3_aa: CASSQEWGEGFGANEKLFF; cdr3_nt: TGTGCCAGCAGCCAAGAATGGGGTGAGGGTTTTGGGGCTAATGAAAAACTGTTTTTT
j_call: TRBJ1-5; cdr3_length: 18; clone_size: NA; v_call: TRBV19; d_call: TRBD1; cdr3_aa: CASSIDAGGADSNQPQHF; cdr3_nt: TGTGCCAGTAGTATAGATGCAGGGGGCGCAGATAGCAATCAGCCCCAGCATTTT
j_call: TRBJ1-5; cdr3_length: 15; clone_size: NA; v_call: TRBV18; d_call: NA; cdr3_aa: CASSPWSGDNQPQHF; cdr3_nt: TGTGCCAGCTCACCCTGGTCAGGGGACAATCAGCCCCAGCATTTT
j_call: TRBJ2-1; cdr3_length: 15; clone_size: NA; v_call: TRBV11-3; d_call: TRBD2; cdr3_aa: CASSFSGSLGNEQFF; cdr3_nt: TGTGCCAGCAGCTTTAGCGGGAGCCTGGGGAATGAGCAGTTCTTC